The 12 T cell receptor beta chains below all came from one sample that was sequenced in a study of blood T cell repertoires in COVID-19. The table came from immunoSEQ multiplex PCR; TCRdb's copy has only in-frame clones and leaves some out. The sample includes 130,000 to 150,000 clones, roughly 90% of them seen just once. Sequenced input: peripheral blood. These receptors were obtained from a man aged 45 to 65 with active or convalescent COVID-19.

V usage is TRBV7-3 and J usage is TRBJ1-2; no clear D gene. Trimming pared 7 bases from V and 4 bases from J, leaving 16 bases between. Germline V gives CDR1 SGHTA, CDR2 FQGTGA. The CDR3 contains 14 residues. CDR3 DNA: TGTGCCAGCATCCGAGGTGGAGGACCCTATGGCTACACCTTC. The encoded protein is CASIRGGGPYGYTF. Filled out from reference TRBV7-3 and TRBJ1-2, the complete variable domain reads GAGVSQTPSNKVTEKGKYVELRCDPISGHTALYWYRQSLGQGPEFLIYFQGTGAADDSGLPNDRFFAVRPEGSVSTLKIQRTERGDSAVYLCASIRGGGPYGYTFGSGTRLTVV.

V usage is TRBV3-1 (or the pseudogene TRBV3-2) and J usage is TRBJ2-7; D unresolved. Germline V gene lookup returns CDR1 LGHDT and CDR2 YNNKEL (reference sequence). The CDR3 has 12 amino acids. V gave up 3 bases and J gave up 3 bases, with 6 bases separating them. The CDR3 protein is CASSHASYEQYF. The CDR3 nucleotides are TGTGCCAGCAGCCATGCGAGCTACGAGCAGTACTTC.

CDR3 in amino acids: CASSARGREKLFF. In nucleotides, the CDR3 is TGTGCCAGCAGTGCCAGGGGGCGGGAAAAACTGTTTTTT. The chain couples TRBV27 to TRBJ1-4, with 8 bases fitting TRBD1. Germline V gene sequence: CDR1 MNHEY, CDR2 SMNVEV (reference sequence). The CDR3 is made up of 13 amino acids. V was clipped by 5 bases and J by 8 bases; unmatched bases: 4.

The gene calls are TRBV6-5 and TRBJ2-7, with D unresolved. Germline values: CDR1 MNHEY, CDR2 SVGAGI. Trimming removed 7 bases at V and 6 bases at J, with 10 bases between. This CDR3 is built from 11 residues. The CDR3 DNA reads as TGTGCCAGCACGATAGTAAGCGAGCAGTACTTC. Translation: CASTIVSEQYF.

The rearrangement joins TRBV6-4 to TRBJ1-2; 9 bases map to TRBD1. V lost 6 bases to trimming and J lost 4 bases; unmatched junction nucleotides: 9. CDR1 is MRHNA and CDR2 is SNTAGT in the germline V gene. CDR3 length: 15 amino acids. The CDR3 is CASREGQGDSYGYTF. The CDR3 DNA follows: TGTGCCAGCAGGGAGGGACAGGGAGATTCCTATGGCTACACCTTC.

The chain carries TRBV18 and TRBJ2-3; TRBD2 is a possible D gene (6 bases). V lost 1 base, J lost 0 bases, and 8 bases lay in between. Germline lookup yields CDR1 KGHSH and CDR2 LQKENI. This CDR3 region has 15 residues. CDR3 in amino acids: CASSPLGTSTDTQYF. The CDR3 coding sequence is TGTGCCAGCTCACCACTCGGGACTAGCACAGATACGCAGTATTTT.

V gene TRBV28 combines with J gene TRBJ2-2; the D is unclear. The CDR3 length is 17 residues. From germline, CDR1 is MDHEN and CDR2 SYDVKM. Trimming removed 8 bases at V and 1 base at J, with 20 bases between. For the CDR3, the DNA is TGTGCCAGCTCACTGACTGCCACCTCCTTGAACACCGGGGAGCTGTTTTTT. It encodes CASSLTATSLNTGELFF.

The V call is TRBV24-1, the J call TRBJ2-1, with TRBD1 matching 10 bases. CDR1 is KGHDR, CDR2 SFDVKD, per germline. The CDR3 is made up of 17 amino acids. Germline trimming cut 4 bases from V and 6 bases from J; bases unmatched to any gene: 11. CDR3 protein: CATSEPGQGVVSNEQFF. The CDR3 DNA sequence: TGTGCCACCAGTGAACCCGGACAGGGGGTCGTCTCCAATGAGCAGTTCTTC.

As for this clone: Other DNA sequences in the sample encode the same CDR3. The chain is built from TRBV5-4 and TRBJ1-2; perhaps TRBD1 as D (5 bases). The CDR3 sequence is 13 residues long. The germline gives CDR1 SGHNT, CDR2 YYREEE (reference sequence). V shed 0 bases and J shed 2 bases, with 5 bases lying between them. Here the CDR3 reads CASSLAGNYGYTF. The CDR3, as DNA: TGTGCCAGCAGCTTGGCAGGGAACTATGGCTACACCTTC. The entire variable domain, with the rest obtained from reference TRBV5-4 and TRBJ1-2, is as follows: ETGVTQSPTHLIKTRGQQVTLRCSSQSGHNTVSWYQQALGQGPQFIFQYYREEENGRGNFPPRFSGLQFPNYSSELNVNALELDDSALYLCASSLAGNYGYTFGSGTRLTVV.

The chain's CDR3 is CASRPDRGNQPQHF. In DNA, the CDR3 is TGTGCCAGCAGACCAGACAGGGGGAATCAGCCCCAGCATTTT. The J gene is TRBJ1-5, the V gene TRBV6-5; TRBD1 aligns across 9 bases. This CDR3 is built from 14 residues. Looked up from germline, CDR1 is MNHEY and CDR2 is SVGAGI. The junction had 4 bases not matched to a gene; V was cut back by 6 bases and J by 4 bases.

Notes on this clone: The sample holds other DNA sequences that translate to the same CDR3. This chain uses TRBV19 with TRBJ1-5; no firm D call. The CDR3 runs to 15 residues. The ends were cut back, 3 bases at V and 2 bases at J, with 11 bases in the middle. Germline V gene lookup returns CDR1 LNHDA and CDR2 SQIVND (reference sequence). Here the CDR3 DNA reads TGTGCCAGTAGTATCCCGGGAGGTGGCAATCAGCCCCAGCATTTT. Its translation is CASSIPGGGNQPQHF.

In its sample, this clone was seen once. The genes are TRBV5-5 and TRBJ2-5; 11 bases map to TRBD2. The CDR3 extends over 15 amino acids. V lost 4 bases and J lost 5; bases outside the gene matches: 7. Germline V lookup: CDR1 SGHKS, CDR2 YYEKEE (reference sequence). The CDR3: CASSILTSGSETQYF. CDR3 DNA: TGTGCCAGCAGCATTCTTACTAGCGGGAGTGAGACCCAGTACTTC. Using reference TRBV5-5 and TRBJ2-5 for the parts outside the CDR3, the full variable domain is DAGVTQSPTHLIKTRGQQVTLRCSPISGHKSVSWYQQVLGQGPQFIFQYYEKEERGRGNFPDRFSARQFPNYSSELNVNALLLGDSALYLCASSILTSGSETQYFGPGTRLLVL.